This entry describes one T cell receptor (beta chain). The sample contains more than one DNA sequence encoding this CDR3. The CDR3 totals 14 residues. From germline, CDR1 is MNHEY and CDR2 SVGAGI. V gave up 2 bases and J gave up 0 bases, with 8 bases separating them. Assignment of participants to cohorts was predicated upon participant-reported clinical history. Donors of Cohort 3 who recovered were those that had two negative PCRs, clearance, or symptom resolution. Per the study methods: Counts of nucleated cells, estimated from reference gene primer amplification, were obtained. Clones were read by immunoSEQ multiplex PCR, and TCRdb kept only the in-frame ones, dropping some. That table supplies the V and J calls and clone size; D and trimming were determined from the DNA. Of a few hundred thousand clones in the sample, more than 80% were seen once. This sample stems from a study of blood T cell repertoires in COVID-19. Study summary: PBMCs, B-cell-depleted T cells, or T cells provided the cDNA or gDNA that made up the material.

The specimen was PBMCs or T cells enriched from blood (not recorded which). The chain carries TRBV6-5 and TRBJ2-7, with D possibly matching TRBD1 (5 bases). The clonotype originates from a man aged 18 to 29 who had recovered from COVID-19. The CDR3 spells CASSYRGSSYEQYF. CDR3 DNA sequence: TGTGCCAGCAGTTACAGGGGCAGCTCCTACGAGCAGTACTTC.